This TCR beta chain was retrieved from a study of CD8 T cells in Susac syndrome. This CDR3 region has 15 residues. Germline lookup yields CDR1 MDHEN and CDR2 SYDVKM. The V and J ends lost 6 bases and 4 bases, in that order; junction bases with no gene match: 7. The authors reverse transcribed 0.5 to 1 ug RNA with random hexamers. It was immunoSEQ multiplex PCR that amplified TCR beta CDR3 across 54 Vbeta and 13 Jbeta. TCRdb independently ran MiXCR on the immunoSEQ multiplex PCR reads; one entry per CDR3 protein. This table has under 200,000 distinct CDR3 sequences, 90% to 95% appearing once. The sequence came from a human donor in good health. The sequenced material came from CD4+ T cells from PBMCs. The chain couples TRBV28 to TRBJ2-2; TRBD1 aligns across 8 bases. CDR3 sequence reads: CASSKDRAGTGELFF. The CDR3 coding sequence is TGTGCCAGCAGCAAGGACAGGGCAGGCACCGGGGAGCTGTTTTTT.